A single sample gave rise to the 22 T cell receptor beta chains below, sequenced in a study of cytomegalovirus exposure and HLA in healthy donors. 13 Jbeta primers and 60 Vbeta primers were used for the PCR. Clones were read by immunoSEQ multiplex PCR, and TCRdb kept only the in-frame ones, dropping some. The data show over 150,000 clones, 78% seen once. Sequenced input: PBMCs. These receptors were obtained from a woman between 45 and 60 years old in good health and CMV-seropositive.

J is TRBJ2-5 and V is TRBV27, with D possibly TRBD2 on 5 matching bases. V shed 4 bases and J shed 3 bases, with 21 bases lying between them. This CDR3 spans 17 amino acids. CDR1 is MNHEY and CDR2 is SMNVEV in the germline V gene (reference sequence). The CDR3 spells CASSSLLGEGVEETQYF. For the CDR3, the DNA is TGTGCCAGCAGTTCGCTCCTAGGAGAGGGAGTAGAAGAGACCCAGTACTTC.

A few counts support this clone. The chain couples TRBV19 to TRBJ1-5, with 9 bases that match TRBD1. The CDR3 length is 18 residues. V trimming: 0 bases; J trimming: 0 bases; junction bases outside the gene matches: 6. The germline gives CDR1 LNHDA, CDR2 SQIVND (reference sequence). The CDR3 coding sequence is TGTGCCAGTAGTATAGATCGGGGACAGGGCTATAGCAATCAGCCCCAGCATTTT. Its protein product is CASSIDRGQGYSNQPQHF.

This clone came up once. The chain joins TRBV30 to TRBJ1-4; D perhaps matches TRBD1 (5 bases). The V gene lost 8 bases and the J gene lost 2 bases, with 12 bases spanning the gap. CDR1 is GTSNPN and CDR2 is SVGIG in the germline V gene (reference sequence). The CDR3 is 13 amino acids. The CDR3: CALKGRTNEKLFF. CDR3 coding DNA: TGTGCCCTTAAGGGGCGGACTAATGAAAAACTGTTTTTT.

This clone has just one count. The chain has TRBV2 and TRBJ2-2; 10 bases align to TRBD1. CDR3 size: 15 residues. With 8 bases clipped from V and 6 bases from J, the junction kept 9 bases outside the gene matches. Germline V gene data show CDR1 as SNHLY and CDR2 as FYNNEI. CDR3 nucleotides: TGTGCCAGCTCCCATCGGGGACAGGGGCCCGGGGAGCTGTTTTTT. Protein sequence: CASSHRGQGPGELFF.

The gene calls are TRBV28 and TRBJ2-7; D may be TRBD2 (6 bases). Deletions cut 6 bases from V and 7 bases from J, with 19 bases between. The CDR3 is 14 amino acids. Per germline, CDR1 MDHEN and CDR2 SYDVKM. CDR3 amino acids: CASRPPGLEGEQYF. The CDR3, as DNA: TGTGCCAGCAGACCCCCGGGACTCGAAGGAGAGCAGTACTTC.

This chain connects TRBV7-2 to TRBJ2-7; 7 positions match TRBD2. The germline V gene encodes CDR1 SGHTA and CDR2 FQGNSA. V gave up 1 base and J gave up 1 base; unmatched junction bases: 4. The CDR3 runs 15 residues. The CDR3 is CASSLDAGASYEQYF. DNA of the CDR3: TGTGCCAGCAGCTTAGACGCGGGAGCGTCCTACGAGCAGTACTTC.

For the CDR3, the DNA is TGTGCCTGGAGCAGCGGGGGGGCCCGCACCGGGGAGCTGTTTTTT. Its protein product is CAWSSGGARTGELFF. This sequence joins TRBV30 and TRBJ2-2; 10 nucleotides agree with TRBD2. Trimming cost V 3 bases and J 4 bases; bases outside gene matches: 5. The CDR3 has 15 residues. Germline CDR1 GTSNPN, CDR2 SVGIG (reference sequence).

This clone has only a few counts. The DNA for the CDR3 is TGTGCCAGCAGTCTGGGACAGGGTAGTAGCTATGGCTACACCTTC. Translating gives CASSLGQGSSYGYTF. This sequence joins TRBV5-5 and TRBJ1-2, with 9 bases identical to TRBD1. The V gene end was trimmed by 5 bases and the J gene end by 4 bases; junction bases not matched to a gene: 9. The CDR3 length is 15 residues. Germline loops: CDR1 SGHKS, CDR2 YYEKEE (reference sequence).

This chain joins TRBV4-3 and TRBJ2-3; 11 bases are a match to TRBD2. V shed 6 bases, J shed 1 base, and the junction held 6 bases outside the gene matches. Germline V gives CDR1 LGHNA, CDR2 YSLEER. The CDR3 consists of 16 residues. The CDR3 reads CASSYLAGGGTDTQYF. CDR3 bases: TGCGCCAGCAGTTATTTAGCGGGGGGGGGCACAGATACGCAGTATTTT.

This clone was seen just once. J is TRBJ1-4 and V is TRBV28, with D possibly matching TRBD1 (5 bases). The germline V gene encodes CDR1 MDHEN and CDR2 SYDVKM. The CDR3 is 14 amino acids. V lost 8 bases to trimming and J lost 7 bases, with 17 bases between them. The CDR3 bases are TGTGCCAGCGTTGCGTCGGGGGAGGCTGAAAAACTGTTTTTT. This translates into CASVASGEAEKLFF.

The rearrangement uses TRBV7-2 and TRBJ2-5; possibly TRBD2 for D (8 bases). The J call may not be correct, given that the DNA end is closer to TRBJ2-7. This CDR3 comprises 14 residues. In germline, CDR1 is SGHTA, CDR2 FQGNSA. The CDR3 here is CASTGGDRAYEQYF. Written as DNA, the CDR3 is TGTGCCAGCACCGGGGGGGACAGAGCCTACGAGCAGTACTTC.

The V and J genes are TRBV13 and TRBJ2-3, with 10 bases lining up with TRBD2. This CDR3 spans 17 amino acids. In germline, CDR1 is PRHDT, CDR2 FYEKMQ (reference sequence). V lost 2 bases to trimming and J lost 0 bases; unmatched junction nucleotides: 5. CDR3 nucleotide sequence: TGTGCCAGCAGCTTAAGAAGCGGGGGGGTTAGCACAGATACGCAGTATTTT. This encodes CASSLRSGGVSTDTQYF.

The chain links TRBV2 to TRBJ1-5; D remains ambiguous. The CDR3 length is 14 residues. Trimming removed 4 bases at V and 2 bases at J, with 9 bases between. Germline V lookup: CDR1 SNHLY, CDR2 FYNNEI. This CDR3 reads CASSGRYGNQPQHF. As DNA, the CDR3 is TGTGCCAGCAGTGGGCGGTACGGCAATCAGCCCCAGCATTTT.

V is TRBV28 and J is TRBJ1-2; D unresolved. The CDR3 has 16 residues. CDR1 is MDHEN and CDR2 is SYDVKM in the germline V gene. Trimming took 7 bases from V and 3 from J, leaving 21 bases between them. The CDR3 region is CASTVSSSGRDYGYTF. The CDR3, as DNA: TGTGCCAGCACCGTTTCATCCTCGGGGAGGGACTATGGCTACACCTTC.

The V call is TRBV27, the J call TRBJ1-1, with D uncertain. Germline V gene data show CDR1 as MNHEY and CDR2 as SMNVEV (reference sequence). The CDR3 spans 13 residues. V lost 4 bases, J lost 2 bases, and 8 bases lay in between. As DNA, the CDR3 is TGTGCCAGCAGTTCGACTGTAAACACTGAAGCTTTCTTT. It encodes CASSSTVNTEAFF.

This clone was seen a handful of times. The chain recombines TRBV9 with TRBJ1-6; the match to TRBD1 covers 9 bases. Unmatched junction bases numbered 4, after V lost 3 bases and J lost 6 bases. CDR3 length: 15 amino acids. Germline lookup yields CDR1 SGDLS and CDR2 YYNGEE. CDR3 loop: CASSAGDRANSPLHF. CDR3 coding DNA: TGTGCCAGCAGCGCCGGGGACAGGGCTAATTCACCCCTCCACTTT.

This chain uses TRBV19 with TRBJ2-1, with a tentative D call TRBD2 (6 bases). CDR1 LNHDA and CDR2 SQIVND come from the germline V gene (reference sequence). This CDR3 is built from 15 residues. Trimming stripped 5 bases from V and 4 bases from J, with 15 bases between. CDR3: CASSLTSGDYNEQFF. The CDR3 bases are TGTGCCAGTAGTCTAACCTCGGGGGATTACAATGAGCAGTTCTTC.

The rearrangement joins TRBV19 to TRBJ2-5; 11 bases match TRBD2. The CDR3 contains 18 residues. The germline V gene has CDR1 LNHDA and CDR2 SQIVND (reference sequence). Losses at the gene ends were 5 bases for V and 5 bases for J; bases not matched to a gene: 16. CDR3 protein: CASSPTGTSGPPAETQYF. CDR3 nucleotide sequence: TGTGCCAGTAGTCCAACCGGGACTAGCGGTCCTCCTGCGGAGACCCAGTACTTC.

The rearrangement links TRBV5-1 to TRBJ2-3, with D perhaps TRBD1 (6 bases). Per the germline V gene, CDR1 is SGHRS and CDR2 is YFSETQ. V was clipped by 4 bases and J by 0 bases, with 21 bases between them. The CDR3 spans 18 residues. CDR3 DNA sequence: TGCGCCAGCAGCCCATACTACCGTGGGACACCCAGCACAGATACGCAGTATTTT. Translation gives CASSPYYRGTPSTDTQYF.

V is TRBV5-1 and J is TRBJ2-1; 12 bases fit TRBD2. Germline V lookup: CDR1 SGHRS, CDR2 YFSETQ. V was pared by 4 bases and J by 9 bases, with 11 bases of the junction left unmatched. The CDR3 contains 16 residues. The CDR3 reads CASSMASGGASGEQFF. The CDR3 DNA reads TGCGCCAGCAGCATGGCTAGCGGGGGGGCCTCGGGTGAGCAGTTCTTC. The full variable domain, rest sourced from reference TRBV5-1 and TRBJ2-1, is KAGVTQTPRYLIKTRGQQVTLSCSPISGHRSVSWYQQTPGQGLQFLFEYFSETQRNKGNFPGRFSGRQFSNSRSEMNVSTLELGDSALYLCASSMASGGASGEQFFGPGTRLTVL.

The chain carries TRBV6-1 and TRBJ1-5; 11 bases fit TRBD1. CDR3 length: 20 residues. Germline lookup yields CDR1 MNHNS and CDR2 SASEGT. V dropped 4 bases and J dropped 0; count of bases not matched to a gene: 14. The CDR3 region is CASSGPRDRGDFNSNQPQHF. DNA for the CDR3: TGTGCCAGCAGTGGGCCCCGGGACAGGGGGGATTTTAATAGCAATCAGCCCCAGCATTTT.

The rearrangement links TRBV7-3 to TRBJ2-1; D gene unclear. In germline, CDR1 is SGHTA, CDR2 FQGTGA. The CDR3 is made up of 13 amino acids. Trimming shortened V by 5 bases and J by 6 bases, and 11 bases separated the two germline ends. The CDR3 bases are TGTGCCAGCAGCCCCGCTCGGTTCAATGAGCAGTTCTTC. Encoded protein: CASSPARFNEQFF.